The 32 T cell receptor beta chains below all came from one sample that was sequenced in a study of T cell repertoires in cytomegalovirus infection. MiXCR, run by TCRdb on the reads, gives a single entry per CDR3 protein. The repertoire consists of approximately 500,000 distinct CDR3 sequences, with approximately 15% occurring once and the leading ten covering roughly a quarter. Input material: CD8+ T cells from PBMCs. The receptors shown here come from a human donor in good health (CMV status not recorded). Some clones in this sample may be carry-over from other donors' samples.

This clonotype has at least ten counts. CDR3 bases: TGTGCCAGTAGTATTTCCGGCGAGCAGTACTTC. It specifies CASSISGEQYF. The chain has TRBV19 and TRBJ2-7, with D hard to call. The germline CDR1 and CDR2 sequences are LNHDA and SQIVND (reference sequence). The CDR3 length is 11 residues. The germline V and J ends were trimmed by 3 bases and 6 bases, with 6 bases remaining between them.

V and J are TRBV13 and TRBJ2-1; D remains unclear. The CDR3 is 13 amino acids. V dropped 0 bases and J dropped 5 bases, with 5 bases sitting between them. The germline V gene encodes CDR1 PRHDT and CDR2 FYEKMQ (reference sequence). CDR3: CASSLGEDNEQFF. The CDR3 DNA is TGTGCCAGCAGCTTAGGCGAAGACAATGAGCAGTTCTTC. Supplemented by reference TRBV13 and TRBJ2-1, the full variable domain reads AAGVIQSPRHLIKEKRETATLKCYPIPRHDTVYWYQQGPGQDPQFLISFYEKMQSDKGSIPDRFSAQQFSDYHSELNMSSLELGDSALYFCASSLGEDNEQFFGPGTRLTVL.

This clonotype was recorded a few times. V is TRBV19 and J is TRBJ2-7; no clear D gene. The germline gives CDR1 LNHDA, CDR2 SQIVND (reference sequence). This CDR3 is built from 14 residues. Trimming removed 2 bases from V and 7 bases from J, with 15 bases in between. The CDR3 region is CASSISGRVGEQYF. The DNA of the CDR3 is TGTGCCAGTAGTATATCAGGCAGAGTGGGGGAGCAGTACTTC. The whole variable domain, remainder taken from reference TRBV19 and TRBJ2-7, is DGGITQSPKYLFRKEGQNVTLSCEQNLNHDAMYWYRQDPGQGLRLIYYSQIVNDFQKGDIAEGYSVSREKKESFPLTVTSAQKNPTAFYLCASSISGRVGEQYFGPGTRLTVT.

The DNA of the CDR3 is TGTGCCAGCAGTGGGGGGGCAGAGAACACTGAAGCTTTCTTT. Translation gives CASSGGAENTEAFF. This sequence joins TRBV9 and TRBJ1-1; possibly TRBD1 for D (6 bases). V was clipped by 5 bases and J by 1 base, with 12 bases between them. Per germline, CDR1 SGDLS and CDR2 YYNGEE. The CDR3 runs to 14 residues. Full variable domain (outside the CDR3, taken from reference TRBV9 and TRBJ1-1): DSGVTQTPKHLITATGQRVTLRCSPRSGDLSVYWYQQSLDQGLQFLIQYYNGEERAKGNILERFSAQQFPDLHSELNLSSLELGDSALYFCASSGGAENTEAFFGQGTRLTVV.

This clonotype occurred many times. The CDR3 protein is CAISEYRSRNYGYTF. The CDR3 nucleotides are TGTGCCATCAGTGAGTACAGATCAAGAAACTATGGCTACACCTTC. J is TRBJ1-2 and V is TRBV10-3, with D uncertain. Germline assignment: CDR1 ENHRY and CDR2 SYGVKD. The V gene lost 1 base and the J gene lost 2 bases, with 11 bases spanning the gap. The CDR3 totals 15 residues.

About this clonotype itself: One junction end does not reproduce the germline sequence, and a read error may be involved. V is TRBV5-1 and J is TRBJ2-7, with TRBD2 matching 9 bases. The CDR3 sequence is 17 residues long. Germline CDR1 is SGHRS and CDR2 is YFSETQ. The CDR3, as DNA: TGCGCCTGCAGCTTGGCTAGCGGGACCCCCAGAGCCTACGAGCAGTACTTC. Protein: CACSLASGTPRAYEQYF.

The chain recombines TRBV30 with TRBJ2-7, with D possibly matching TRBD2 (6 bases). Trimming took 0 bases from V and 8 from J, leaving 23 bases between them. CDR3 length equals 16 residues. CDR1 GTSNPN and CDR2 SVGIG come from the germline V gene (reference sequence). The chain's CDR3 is CAWSVLVGGAALQQYF. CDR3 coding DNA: TGTGCCTGGAGTGTATTGGTCGGCGGGGCGGCCCTCCAGCAGTACTTC.

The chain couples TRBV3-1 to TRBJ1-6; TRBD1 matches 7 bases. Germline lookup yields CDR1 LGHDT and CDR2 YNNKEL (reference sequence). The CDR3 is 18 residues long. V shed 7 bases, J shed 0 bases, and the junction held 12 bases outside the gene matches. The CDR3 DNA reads TGTGCCAGCACCCCGGGACAGCGGCCCCCCTCCTATAATTCACCCCTCCACTTT. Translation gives CASTPGQRPPSYNSPLHF.

DNA of the CDR3: TGTGCCAGCAGCGTAGCTGGGGGGGCAAATGAGCAGTTCTTC. It encodes CASSVAGGANEQFF. V is TRBV9 and J is TRBJ2-1, with a possible D match to TRBD2 (7 bases). The CDR3 loop spans 14 amino acids. Trimming cost V 0 bases and J 7 bases, with 11 bases left between them. Germline values: CDR1 SGDLS, CDR2 YYNGEE.

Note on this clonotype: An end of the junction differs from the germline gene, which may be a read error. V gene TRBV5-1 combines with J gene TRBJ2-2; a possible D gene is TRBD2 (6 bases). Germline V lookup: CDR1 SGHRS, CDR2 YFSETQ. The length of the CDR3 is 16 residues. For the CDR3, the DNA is TGCGCCAGCAGCTCGAAACGGGACTTAAACACCGGGGAGCTGGTTTTT. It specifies CASSSKRDLNTGELVF.

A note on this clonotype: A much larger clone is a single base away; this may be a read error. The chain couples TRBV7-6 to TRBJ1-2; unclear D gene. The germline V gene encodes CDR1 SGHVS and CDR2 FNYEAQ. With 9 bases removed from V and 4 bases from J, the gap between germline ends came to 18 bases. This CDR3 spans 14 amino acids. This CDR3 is CARSDSGIPYGYTF. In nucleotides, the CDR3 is TGTGCCAGAAGCGACTCCGGGATCCCCTATGGCTACACCTTC.

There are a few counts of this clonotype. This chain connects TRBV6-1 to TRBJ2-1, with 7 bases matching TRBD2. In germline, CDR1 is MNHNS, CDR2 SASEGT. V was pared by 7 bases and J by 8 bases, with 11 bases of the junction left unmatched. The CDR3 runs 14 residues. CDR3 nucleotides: TGTGCCAGCATTTGTCTTAAAGGGAGGGATGAGCAGTTCTTC. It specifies CASICLKGRDEQFF.

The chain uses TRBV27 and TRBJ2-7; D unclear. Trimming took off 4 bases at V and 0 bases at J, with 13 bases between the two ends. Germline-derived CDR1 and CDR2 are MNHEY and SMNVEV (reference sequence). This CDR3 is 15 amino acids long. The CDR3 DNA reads TGTGCCAGCAGTTCCCCCTCCGCGTTCTCCTACGAGCAGTACTTC. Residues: CASSSPSAFSYEQYF.

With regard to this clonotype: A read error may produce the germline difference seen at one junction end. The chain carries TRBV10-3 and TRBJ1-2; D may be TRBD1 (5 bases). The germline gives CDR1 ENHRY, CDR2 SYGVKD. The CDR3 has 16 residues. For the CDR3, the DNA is TGTGCAATCAATGGGGGGAGCATGCAAACTAAATATGGCTACACCTTC. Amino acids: CAINGGSMQTKYGYTF.

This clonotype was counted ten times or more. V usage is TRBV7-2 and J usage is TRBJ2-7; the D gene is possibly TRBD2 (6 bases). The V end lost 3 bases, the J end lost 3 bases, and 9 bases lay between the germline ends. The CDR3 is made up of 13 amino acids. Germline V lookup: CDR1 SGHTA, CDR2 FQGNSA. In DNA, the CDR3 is TGTGCCAGCAGCTTGGAGGGTGTCTACGAGCAGTACTTC. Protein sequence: CASSLEGVYEQYF.

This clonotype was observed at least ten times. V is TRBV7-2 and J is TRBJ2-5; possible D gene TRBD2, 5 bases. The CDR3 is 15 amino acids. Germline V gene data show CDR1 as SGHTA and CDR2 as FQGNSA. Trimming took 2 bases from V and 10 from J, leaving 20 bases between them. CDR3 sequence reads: CASSLRLGGTGSQYF. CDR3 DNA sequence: TGTGCCAGCAGCTTAAGATTGGGTGGCACGGGGAGCCAGTACTTC.

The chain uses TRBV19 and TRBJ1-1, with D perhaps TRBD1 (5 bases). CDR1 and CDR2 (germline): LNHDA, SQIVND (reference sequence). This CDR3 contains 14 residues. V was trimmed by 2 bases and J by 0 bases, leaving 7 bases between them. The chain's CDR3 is CASSIPGLNTEAFF. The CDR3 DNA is TGTGCCAGTAGTATACCAGGGTTGAACACTGAAGCTTTCTTT. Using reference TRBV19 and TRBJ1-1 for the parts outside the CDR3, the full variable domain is DGGITQSPKYLFRKEGQNVTLSCEQNLNHDAMYWYRQDPGQGLRLIYYSQIVNDFQKGDIAEGYSVSREKKESFPLTVTSAQKNPTAFYLCASSIPGLNTEAFFGQGTRLTVV.

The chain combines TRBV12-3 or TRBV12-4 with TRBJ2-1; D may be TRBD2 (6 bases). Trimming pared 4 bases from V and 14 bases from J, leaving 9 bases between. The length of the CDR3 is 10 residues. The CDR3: CASSSSEEFF. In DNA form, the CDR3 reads TGTGCCAGCAGTTCTAGCGAGGAGTTCTTC.

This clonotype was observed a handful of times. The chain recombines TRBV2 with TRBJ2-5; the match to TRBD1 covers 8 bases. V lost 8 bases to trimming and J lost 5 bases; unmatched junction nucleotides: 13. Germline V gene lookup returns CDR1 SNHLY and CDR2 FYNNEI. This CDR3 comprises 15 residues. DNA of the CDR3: TGTGCCAGCGATGAGATTGACAGGGGTCGGGAGACCCAGTACTTC. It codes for CASDEIDRGRETQYF.

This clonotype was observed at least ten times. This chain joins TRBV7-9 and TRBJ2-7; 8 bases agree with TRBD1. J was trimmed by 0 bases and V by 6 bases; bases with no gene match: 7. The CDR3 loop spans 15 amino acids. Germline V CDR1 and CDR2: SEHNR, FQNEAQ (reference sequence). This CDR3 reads CASRNTGGHSYEQYF. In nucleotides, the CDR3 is TGTGCCAGCAGGAATACAGGGGGACACTCCTACGAGCAGTACTTC.

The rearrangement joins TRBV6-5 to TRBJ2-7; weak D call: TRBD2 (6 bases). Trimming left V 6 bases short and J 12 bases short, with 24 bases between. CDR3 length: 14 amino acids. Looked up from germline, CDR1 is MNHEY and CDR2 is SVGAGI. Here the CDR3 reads CASSSIPGDAVAYF. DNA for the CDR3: TGTGCCAGCAGCTCCATCCCGGGAGACGCTGTCGCGTACTTC.

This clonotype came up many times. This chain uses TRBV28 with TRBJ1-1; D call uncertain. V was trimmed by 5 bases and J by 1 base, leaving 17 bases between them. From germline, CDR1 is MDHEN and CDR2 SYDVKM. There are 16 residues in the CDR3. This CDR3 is CASSVVGGIKNTEAFF. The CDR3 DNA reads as TGTGCCAGCAGTGTAGTGGGCGGAATAAAGAACACTGAAGCTTTCTTT.

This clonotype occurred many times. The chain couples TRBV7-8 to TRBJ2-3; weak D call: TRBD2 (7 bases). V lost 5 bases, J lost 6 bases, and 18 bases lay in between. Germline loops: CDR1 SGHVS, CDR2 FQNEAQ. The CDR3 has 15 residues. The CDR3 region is CASSLRGPPRDTQYF. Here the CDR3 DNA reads TGTGCCAGCAGCCTGCGGGGGCCCCCCCGGGATACGCAGTATTTT.

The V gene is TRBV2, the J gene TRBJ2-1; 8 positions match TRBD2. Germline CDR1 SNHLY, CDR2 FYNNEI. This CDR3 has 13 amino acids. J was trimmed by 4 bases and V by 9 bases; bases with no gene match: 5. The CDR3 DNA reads TGTGCCAGGGAGCGGGAGTCATACAATGAGCAGTTCTTC. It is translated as CARERESYNEQFF. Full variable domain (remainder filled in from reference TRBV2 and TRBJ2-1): EPEVTQTPSHQVTQMGQEVILRCVPISNHLYFYWYRQILGQKVEFLVSFYNNEISEKSEIFDDQFSVERPDGSNFTLKIRSTKLEDSAMYFCARERESYNEQFFGPGTRLTVL.

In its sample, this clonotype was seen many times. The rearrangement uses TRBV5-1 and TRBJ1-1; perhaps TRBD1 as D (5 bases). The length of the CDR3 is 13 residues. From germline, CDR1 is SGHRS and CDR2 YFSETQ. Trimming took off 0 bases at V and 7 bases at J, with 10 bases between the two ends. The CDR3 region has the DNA TGCGCCAGCAGCTTGGGTGGGGCAGGTGAAGCTTTCTTT. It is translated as CASSLGGAGEAFF.

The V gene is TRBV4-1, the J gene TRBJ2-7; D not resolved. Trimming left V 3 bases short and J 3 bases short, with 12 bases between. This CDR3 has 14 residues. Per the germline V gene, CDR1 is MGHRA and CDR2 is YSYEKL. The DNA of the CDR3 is TGCGCCAGCAGCCAGAAGAGCGAGAGCTACGAGCAGTACTTC. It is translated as CASSQKSESYEQYF.

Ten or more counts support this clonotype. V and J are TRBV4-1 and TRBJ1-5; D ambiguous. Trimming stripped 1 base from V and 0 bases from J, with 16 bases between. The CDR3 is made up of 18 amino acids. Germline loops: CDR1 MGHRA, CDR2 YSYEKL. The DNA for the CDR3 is TGCGCCAGCAGCCAAGGTGCCCCGCAGATTAATAGCAATCAGCCCCAGCATTTT. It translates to CASSQGAPQINSNQPQHF.

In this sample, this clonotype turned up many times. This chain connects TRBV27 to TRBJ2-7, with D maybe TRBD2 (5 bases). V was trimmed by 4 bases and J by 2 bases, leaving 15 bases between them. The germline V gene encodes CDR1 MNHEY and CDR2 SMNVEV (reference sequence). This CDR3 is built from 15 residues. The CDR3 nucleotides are TGTGCCAGCAGTTCCTGGGCGGGTAGCCCCTACGAGCAGTACTTC. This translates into CASSSWAGSPYEQYF.

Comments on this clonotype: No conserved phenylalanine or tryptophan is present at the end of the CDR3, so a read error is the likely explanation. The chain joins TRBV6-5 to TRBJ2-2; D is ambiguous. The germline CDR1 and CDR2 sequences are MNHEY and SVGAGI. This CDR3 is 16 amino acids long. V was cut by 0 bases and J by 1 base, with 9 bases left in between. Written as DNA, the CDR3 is TGTGCCAGCAGTTACTCCCTCGTCAGGAACACCGGGGAGCTGTTTTAT. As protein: CASSYSLVRNTGELFY.

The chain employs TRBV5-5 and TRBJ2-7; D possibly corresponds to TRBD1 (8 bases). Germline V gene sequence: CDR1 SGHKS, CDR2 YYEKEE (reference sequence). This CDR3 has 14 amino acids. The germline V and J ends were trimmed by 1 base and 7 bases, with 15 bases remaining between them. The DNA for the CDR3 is TGTGCCAGCAGCTTGAGCACAGGGGGGGGGGAGCAGTACTTC. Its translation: CASSLSTGGGEQYF.

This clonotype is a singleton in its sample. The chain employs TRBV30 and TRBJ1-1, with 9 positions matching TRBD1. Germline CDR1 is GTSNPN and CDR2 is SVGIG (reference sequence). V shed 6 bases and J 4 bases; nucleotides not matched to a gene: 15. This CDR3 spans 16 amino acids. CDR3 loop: CACPSVDRGAPTEAFF. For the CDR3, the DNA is TGTGCCTGCCCGTCGGTGGACAGGGGCGCCCCCACTGAAGCTTTCTTT. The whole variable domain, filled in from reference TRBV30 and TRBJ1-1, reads SQTIHQWPATLVQPVGSPLSLECTVEGTSNPNLYWYRQAAGRGLQLLFYSVGIGQISSEVPQNLSASRPQDRQFILSSKKLLLSDSGFYLCACPSVDRGAPTEAFFGQGTRLTVV.

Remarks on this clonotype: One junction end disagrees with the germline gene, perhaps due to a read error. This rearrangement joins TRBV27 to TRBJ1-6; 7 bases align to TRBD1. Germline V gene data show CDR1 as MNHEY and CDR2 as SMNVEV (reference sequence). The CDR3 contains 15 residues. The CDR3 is CGSSFGTADNSPLHF. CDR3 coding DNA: TGTGGCAGCAGTTTCGGGACAGCAGACAATTCACCCCTCCACTTT.